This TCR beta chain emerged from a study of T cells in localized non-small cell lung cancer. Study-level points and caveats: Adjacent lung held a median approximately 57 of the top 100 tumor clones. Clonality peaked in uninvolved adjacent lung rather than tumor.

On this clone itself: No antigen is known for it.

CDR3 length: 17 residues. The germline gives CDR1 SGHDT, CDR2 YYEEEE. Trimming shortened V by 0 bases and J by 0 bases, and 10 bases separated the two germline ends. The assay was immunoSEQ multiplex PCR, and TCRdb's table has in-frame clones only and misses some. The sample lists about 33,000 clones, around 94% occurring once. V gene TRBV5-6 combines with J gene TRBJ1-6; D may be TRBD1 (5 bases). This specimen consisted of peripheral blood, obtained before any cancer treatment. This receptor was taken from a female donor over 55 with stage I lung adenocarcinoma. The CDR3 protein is CASSLAPGSSYNSPLHF. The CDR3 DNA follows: TGTGCCAGCAGCTTGGCTCCAGGGAGCTCCTATAATTCACCCCTCCACTTT. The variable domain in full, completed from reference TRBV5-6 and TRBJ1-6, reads DAGVTQSPTHLIKTRGQQVTLRCSPKSGHDTVSWYQQALGQGPQFIFQYYEEEERQRGNFPDRFSGHQFPNYSSELNVNALLLGDSALYLCASSLAPGSSYNSPLHFGNGTRLTVT.